The rows below give T cell receptor beta chains drawn from one sample of a study of blood T cells in healthy people across ages. TCRdb called the 5' RACE reads again in MiXCR, with one record for every CDR3 protein. The table includes some 1.6 million distinct CDR3 sequences, about 31% detected once. Sequences were obtained from blood. The receptor source for this set is a woman aged 30 to 39 in good health. The conserved cysteine and the conserved F or W are not part of the CDR3 here.

J gene,V gene,CDR3 protein
TRBJ2-3,TRBV9,ASSPRGLEGTDTQY
TRBJ1-3,TRBV7-9,ASSHQTNTIY
TRBJ2-7,TRBV29-1,SVGDSKHYEQY
TRBJ2-7,TRBV7-2,ASSFVRTGYSYEQY
TRBJ2-1,TRBV2,ASTQTSGGPSYNEQF
TRBJ2-3,TRBV11-2,ASSLEGGRAPDTQY
TRBJ1-1,TRBV7-9,ASSLLGRRVMNTEAF
TRBJ2-7,TRBV27,ASSLDTGTPYEQY
TRBJ2-1,TRBV9,ASSIGQGLEEQF
TRBJ2-7,TRBV10-1,ASSDSGLDSGEQY
TRBJ2-1,TRBV20-1,GARPKHNEQF
TRBJ1-5,TRBV9,ASSPGDAGNQPQH
TRBJ2-1,TRBV5-1,ASSFSGGDEQF
TRBJ2-7,TRBV4-1,ASSHPGTATYEQY
TRBJ2-7,TRBV7-9,ASSADRETYEQY
TRBJ1-1,TRBV6-5,ASSYSDAGREAF
TRBJ2-7,TRBV20-1,SARVRTPPHEQY
TRBJ1-1,TRBV19,ASRQVDTEAF
TRBJ1-5,TRBV10-3,AISDIHNNQPQH